The 29 T cell receptor beta chains in this list originate from one sample, sequenced in a study of vaccination effects on CD4 cells after COVID-19. Prior to sequencing, the ViraFEST assay stimulated PBMC with viral peptide pools, which expanded the antigen-specific CD4+ T cells. Following culture for under 12 days, CD4+ T cells were isolated. Each person got two doses of an mRNA SARS-CoV-2 vaccine, BNT162b2 or mRNA-1273. Sequenced by immunoSEQ multiplex PCR; TCRdb stores in-frame clones only, minus some. In the table there are around 81,000 clones, under 85% of which are singletons. No antigen has been assigned to these receptors. The source was CD4+ T cells from PBMCs cultured with HCoV-OC43 spike peptides, collected after COVID-19 vaccination. The subset was: HCoV-OC43 spike overlapping peptide pool stimulation. The receptor set was obtained from a human donor who received a COVID-19 vaccine.

The chain combines TRBV18 with TRBJ2-2; D call uncertain. The V end was cut by 8 bases, the J end by 4 bases, with 11 bases between. Germline CDR1 and CDR2: KGHSH and LQKENI. The CDR3 is made up of 13 amino acids. In DNA form, the CDR3 reads TGTGCCAGCGACTCGAAGGTCACCGGGGAGCTGTTTTTT. Protein: CASDSKVTGELFF.

The sample holds one count of this clone. This chain uses TRBV3-1 (or the pseudogene TRBV3-2) with TRBJ2-5; D is uncertain. The CDR3 runs to 13 residues. Germline V gene data show CDR1 as LGHDT and CDR2 as YNNKEL (reference sequence). Trimming took 4 bases from V and 3 from J, leaving 9 bases between them. The CDR3 here is CASSPRPKETQYF. The CDR3 DNA sequence: TGTGCCAGCAGCCCCCGACCCAAAGAGACCCAGTACTTC.

This clone was recorded a few times. V gene TRBV6-4 combines with J gene TRBJ2-1; TRBD2 matches 8 bases. This CDR3 region has 16 residues. The junction had 5 bases not matched to a gene; V was cut back by 0 bases and J by 4 bases. Germline V gives CDR1 MRHNA, CDR2 SNTAGT. CDR3 coding DNA: TGTGCCAGCAGTGACTCGAACGGGGGGGCGTACAATGAGCAGTTCTTC. Amino acid sequence: CASSDSNGGAYNEQFF.

The V and J genes are TRBV18 and TRBJ2-2; TRBD1 matches 10 bases. Germline V gene data show CDR1 as KGHSH and CDR2 as LQKENI. With 6 bases clipped from V and 4 bases from J, the junction kept 11 bases outside the gene matches. This CDR3 has 17 amino acids. This CDR3 is CASSHQWTGGFTGELFF. The CDR3 DNA is TGTGCCAGCTCCCACCAATGGACAGGGGGTTTCACCGGGGAGCTGTTTTTT. Variable domain in full (rest from reference TRBV18 and TRBJ2-2): NAGVMQNPRHLVRRRGQEARLRCSPMKGHSHVYWYRQLPEEGLKFMVYLQKENIIDESGMPKERFSAEFPKEGPSILRIQQVVRGDSAAYFCASSHQWTGGFTGELFFGEGSRLTVL.

This clone was picked up a small number of times. The chain uses TRBV10-3 and TRBJ1-5; 8 bases line up with TRBD1. V trimming: 5 bases; J trimming: 1 base; junction bases outside the gene matches: 4. The CDR3 covers 15 residues. CDR1 ENHRY and CDR2 SYGVKD come from the germline V gene. CDR3 in DNA: TGTGCCATCAGTCAGGGGGCCGCGAGCAATCAGCCCCAGCATTTT. Translating gives CAISQGAASNQPQHF.

V gene TRBV10-3 combines with J gene TRBJ1-1; 8 bases are a match to TRBD1. Germline-derived CDR1 and CDR2 are ENHRY and SYGVKD. J was trimmed by 5 bases and V by 4 bases; bases with no gene match: 6. This CDR3 comprises 14 residues. The CDR3 loop is CAISGAGGVTEAFF. CDR3 DNA sequence: TGTGCCATCAGTGGAGCAGGGGGCGTAACTGAAGCTTTCTTT.

The chain has TRBV20-1 and TRBJ1-2; weak D call: TRBD1 (5 bases). CDR3 size: 11 residues. Trimming stripped 0 bases from V and 10 bases from J, with 9 bases between. Germline V gene data show CDR1 as DFQATT and CDR2 as SNEGSKA (reference sequence). CDR3 nucleotide sequence: TGCAGTGCTAGAGAACGGGGGGACTACACCTTC. The encoded protein is CSARERGDYTF.

V gene TRBV19 combines with J gene TRBJ2-3; 7 bases align to TRBD1. The CDR3 runs to 16 residues. CDR1 is LNHDA and CDR2 is SQIVND in the germline V gene (reference sequence). The V segment lost 5 bases and the J segment 4 bases; nucleotides outside the gene matches: 12. The CDR3 protein is CASSPTTGRYADTQYF. CDR3 sequence (DNA): TGTGCCAGTAGTCCGACGACAGGGCGTTATGCAGATACGCAGTATTTT.

This clone was picked up a small number of times. CDR3 bases: TGTGCCAGCTCACCAAGGGCAGAGGATAATTCACCCCTCCACTTT. It encodes CASSPRAEDNSPLHF. This chain joins TRBV18 and TRBJ1-6, with D hard to call. Germline lookup yields CDR1 KGHSH and CDR2 LQKENI. The CDR3 has 15 residues. Trimming pared 2 bases from V and 5 bases from J, leaving 10 bases between.

This clone was picked up a small number of times. The V and J genes are TRBV2 and TRBJ1-4; weak D call: TRBD1 (5 bases). Trimming took 8 bases from V and 8 from J, leaving 9 bases between them. Looked up from germline, CDR1 is SNHLY and CDR2 is FYNNEI. This CDR3 contains 11 residues. The DNA of the CDR3 is TGTGCCAGCGCGAGGGGAGAAAAACTGTTTTTT. This codes for CASARGEKLFF.

The CDR3 DNA sequence: TGTGCCAGCAGCCGGGACCGTGGGGCAGATACGCAGTATTTT. This encodes CASSRDRGADTQYF. V gene TRBV5-4 combines with J gene TRBJ2-3; D might be TRBD1 or TRBD2, each matching 5 bases. The CDR3 consists of 14 residues. The ends were cut back, 4 bases at V and 4 bases at J, with 13 bases in the middle. The germline CDR1 and CDR2 sequences are SGHNT and YYREEE (reference sequence).

This rearrangement joins TRBV19 to TRBJ1-2; 9 bases agree with TRBD1. V lost 8 bases and J lost 4; bases outside the gene matches: 2. This CDR3 has 12 residues. CDR1 is LNHDA, CDR2 SQIVND, per germline (reference sequence). The CDR3 loop is CASGDRAYGYTF. The CDR3 nucleotides are TGTGCCAGTGGGGACAGGGCCTATGGCTACACCTTC.

This chain connects TRBV5-4 to TRBJ1-6; 9 nucleotides match TRBD1. The V segment lost 6 bases and the J segment 13 bases; nucleotides outside the gene matches: 14. This CDR3 comprises 15 residues. Per germline, CDR1 SGHNT and CDR2 YYREEE (reference sequence). The CDR3 protein is CASTTGGTGSFPLHF. In DNA, the CDR3 is TGTGCCAGCACTACTGGTGGGACAGGGTCGTTCCCCCTCCACTTT.

The V gene is TRBV12-3 or TRBV12-4, the J gene TRBJ2-1; a weak D match, TRBD1 (5 bases). The CDR3 is 12 residues long. With 4 bases removed from V and 6 bases from J, the gap between germline ends came to 7 bases. CDR3 nucleotides: TGTGCCAGCAGTTCACAGGTCAATGAGCAGTTCTTC. It encodes CASSSQVNEQFF.

The genes are TRBV5-1 and TRBJ1-2; TRBD1 agrees at 7 bases. With V trimmed by 1 base and J by 4 bases, 7 bases remained unmatched. Germline CDR1 SGHRS, CDR2 YFSETQ. This CDR3 spans 15 amino acids. CDR3 region: CASSLTGDFSYGYTF. As DNA, the CDR3 is TGCGCCAGCAGCTTGACAGGGGATTTTAGCTATGGCTACACCTTC.

This clone was detected only a few times. CDR3 sequence reads: CASRGSGTLSSGNTIYF. DNA of the CDR3: TGTGCCAGCAGAGGTTCCGGGACACTGAGCTCTGGAAACACCATATATTTT. The V gene is TRBV28, the J gene TRBJ1-3; tentatively, D is TRBD1 (6 bases). CDR3 length: 17 amino acids. Germline V gene lookup returns CDR1 MDHEN and CDR2 SYDVKM. With 6 bases removed from V and 0 bases from J, the gap between germline ends came to 18 bases.

The table lists this clone with a few counts. The chain recombines TRBV29-1 with TRBJ1-2, with a weak D call TRBD1 (6 bases). This CDR3 comprises 13 residues. Trimming pared 4 bases from V and 3 bases from J, leaving 12 bases between. CDR1 is SQVTM and CDR2 is ANQGSEA in the germline V gene. The CDR3 nucleotides read TGCAGCGTTGTAGGGGGGCCGGACTATGGCTACACCTTC. Residues: CSVVGGPDYGYTF.

V is TRBV19 and J is TRBJ2-3, with 7 bases that match TRBD2. Germline values: CDR1 LNHDA, CDR2 SQIVND (reference sequence). The CDR3 runs to 14 residues. The V segment lost 5 bases and the J segment 0 bases; nucleotides outside the gene matches: 2. The chain's CDR3 is CASSGRGSTDTQYF. The CDR3 coding sequence is TGTGCCAGTAGTGGGCGGGGGAGCACAGATACGCAGTATTTT.

V and J are TRBV5-1 and TRBJ2-2; 7 nucleotides line up with TRBD1. The V and J ends lost 4 bases and 7 bases, in that order; junction bases with no gene match: 4. CDR1 and CDR2 (germline): SGHRS, YFSETQ. This CDR3 has 13 residues. The CDR3 loop is CASSITGVGELFF. The DNA of the CDR3 is TGCGCCAGCAGCATAACAGGGGTCGGGGAGCTGTTTTTT.

The chain is built from TRBV27 and TRBJ2-5; D may be TRBD2 (5 bases). V was cut by 6 bases and J by 2 bases, with 16 bases left in between. Per the germline V gene, CDR1 is MNHEY and CDR2 is SMNVEV (reference sequence). CDR3 size: 15 residues. The DNA for the CDR3 is TGTGCCAGCAGCCCCCTTTCGGGGAATCAAGAGACCCAGTACTTC. It encodes CASSPLSGNQETQYF.

The rearrangement links TRBV9 to TRBJ2-5; TRBD2 agrees at 8 bases. This CDR3 has 15 amino acids. Germline V gene data show CDR1 as SGDLS and CDR2 as YYNGEE. J was trimmed by 5 bases and V by 3 bases; bases with no gene match: 9. CDR3 loop: CASSESGGVTETQYF. In DNA, the CDR3 is TGTGCCAGCAGCGAAAGCGGGGGAGTCACGGAGACCCAGTACTTC.

The CDR3 loop reads CASSRQGGNGYTF. The DNA of the CDR3 is TGTGCCAGCTCACGACAGGGAGGGAATGGCTACACCTTC. The J gene is TRBJ1-2, the V gene TRBV18; 7 bases fit TRBD1. Trimming cost V 4 bases and J 6 bases; bases outside gene matches: 5. Germline V gene data show CDR1 as KGHSH and CDR2 as LQKENI. The CDR3 has 13 amino acids. Full variable domain (remainder filled in from reference TRBV18 and TRBJ1-2): NAGVMQNPRHLVRRRGQEARLRCSPMKGHSHVYWYRQLPEEGLKFMVYLQKENIIDESGMPKERFSAEFPKEGPSILRIQQVVRGDSAAYFCASSRQGGNGYTFGSGTRLTVV.

The chain links TRBV6-2 or TRBV6-3 to TRBJ1-3, with D hard to call. This CDR3 contains 14 residues. Trimming left V 4 bases short and J 3 bases short, with 10 bases between. From germline, CDR1 is MNHEY and CDR2 SVGEGT. The CDR3 DNA reads as TGTGCCAGCAGTTCTGAATGGTTTGGAAACACCATATATTTT. It yields the protein CASSSEWFGNTIYF.

J is TRBJ2-5 and V is TRBV10-1; the D call may be TRBD1 or TRBD2 (5 bases each). Per germline, CDR1 WNHNN and CDR2 SYGVQD (reference sequence). CDR3 length: 13 residues. With 5 bases removed from V and 1 base from J, the gap between germline ends came to 8 bases. The CDR3 DNA is TGCGCCAGCAGTAGGGACCTCCAAGAGACCCAGTACTTC. Amino acids: CASSRDLQETQYF.

This chain's CDR3 is CASSLVGSGNYGYTF. The CDR3 DNA follows: TGCGCCAGCAGCTTGGTAGGCAGCGGAAACTATGGCTACACCTTC. V and J are TRBV5-1 and TRBJ1-2; D remains unclear. Germline assignment: CDR1 SGHRS and CDR2 YFSETQ. This CDR3 is 15 amino acids long. V shed 0 bases and J shed 2 bases, with 11 bases lying between them.

This clone has just one count. The rearrangement links TRBV5-4 to TRBJ2-1, with 14 bases matching TRBD2. V gave up 4 bases and J gave up 6 bases; unmatched junction bases: 6. Germline CDR1 is SGHNT and CDR2 is YYREEE (reference sequence). The length of the CDR3 is 16 residues. In nucleotides, the CDR3 is TGTGCCAGCAGCCCCCAGACTAGCGGGGGGGTCAATGAGCAGTTCTTC. Its protein is CASSPQTSGGVNEQFF.

This clone was counted between two and nine times. The chain links TRBV6-5 to TRBJ1-2; no definite D call. Per germline, CDR1 MNHEY and CDR2 SVGAGI. The CDR3 sequence is 13 residues long. Between the trimmed V and J ends, which lost 8 bases and 7 bases, there was a span of 17 bases. CDR3 sequence: CASSRISSVGYTF. The DNA for the CDR3 is TGTGCCAGCTCGAGGATCTCTTCGGTTGGCTACACCTTC.

V and J are TRBV7-9 and TRBJ1-6; D not resolved. CDR1 and CDR2 (germline): SEHNR, FQNEAQ (reference sequence). V shed 4 bases and J shed 0 bases, with 13 bases lying between them. This CDR3 region has 17 residues. The CDR3 here is CASSSSRGSSYNSPLHF. For the CDR3, the DNA is TGTGCCAGCAGCTCCTCGAGAGGGAGCTCCTATAATTCACCCCTCCACTTT.

V usage is TRBV19 and J usage is TRBJ2-1, with a possible D match to TRBD1 (5 bases). The CDR3 consists of 15 residues. Germline V CDR1 and CDR2: LNHDA, SQIVND (reference sequence). The germline V and J ends were trimmed by 1 base and 0 bases, with 7 bases remaining between them. The CDR3: CASSIVGASYNEQFF. CDR3 DNA sequence: TGTGCCAGTAGTATAGTAGGGGCCTCCTACAATGAGCAGTTCTTC.